This T cell receptor beta chain was obtained from a study of TIL therapy for anti-PD-1-resistant metastatic lung cancer. Study context: Most patients had lung adenocarcinoma; several tumors were EGFR-mutant, two ALK-rearranged; half smoked currently or formerly.

This CDR3 comprises 14 residues. Germline lookup yields CDR1 SGDLS and CDR2 YYNGEE. The V end was cut by 0 bases, the J end by 5 bases, with 10 bases between. Time point described: pre-treatment sample, taken before nivolumab and TIL therapy. This clone was seen once. This was the immunoSEQ v3 assay. Each library reached some 2 million read pairs, or about 4.5-6.5 million at deep level. The data were produced by immunoSEQ multiplex PCR, yet TCRdb's version contains in-frame clones alone and is incomplete. The sample contains approximately 20,000 clones, around 76% of which appear only once. The chain joins TRBV9 to TRBJ2-3; D uncertain. This TCR was recovered from a person between 25 and 80 years old with non-small cell lung cancer. Sequencing used blood, obtained at baseline. The CDR3 loop reads CASSVGAVIDTQYF. The CDR3 nucleotides are TGTGCCAGCAGCGTAGGGGCTGTCATAGATACGCAGTATTTT.